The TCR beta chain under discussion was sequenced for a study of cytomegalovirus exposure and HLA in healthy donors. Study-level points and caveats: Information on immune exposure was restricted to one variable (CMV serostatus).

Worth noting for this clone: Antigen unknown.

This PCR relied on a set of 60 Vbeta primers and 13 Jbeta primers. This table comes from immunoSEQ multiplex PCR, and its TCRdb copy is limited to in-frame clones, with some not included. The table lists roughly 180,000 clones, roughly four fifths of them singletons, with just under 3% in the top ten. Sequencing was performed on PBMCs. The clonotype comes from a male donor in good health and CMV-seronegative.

CDR3 DNA: TGTGCCAGCAGTTACGGGGGGTCCCCCTTTCCCGTCGAGCAGTACTTC. This encodes CASSYGGSPFPVEQYF. V and J are TRBV6-6 and TRBJ2-7; D might be TRBD2 (6 bases). The CDR3 runs to 16 residues. The germline CDR1 and CDR2 sequences are MNHNY and SVGAGI (reference sequence). The V end was cut by 2 bases, the J end by 6 bases, with 20 bases between.